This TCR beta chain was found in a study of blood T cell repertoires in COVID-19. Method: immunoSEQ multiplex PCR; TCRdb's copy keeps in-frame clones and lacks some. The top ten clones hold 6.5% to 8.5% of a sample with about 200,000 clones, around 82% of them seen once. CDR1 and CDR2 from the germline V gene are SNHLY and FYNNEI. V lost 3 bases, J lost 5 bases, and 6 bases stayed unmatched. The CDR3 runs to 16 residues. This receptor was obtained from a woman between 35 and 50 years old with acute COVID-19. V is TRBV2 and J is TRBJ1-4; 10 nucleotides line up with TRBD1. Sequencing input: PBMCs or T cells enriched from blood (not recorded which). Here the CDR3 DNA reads TGTGCCAGCAGTGAGAGGGTGGGACAGGGGAATGAAAAACTGTTTTTT. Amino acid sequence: CASSERVGQGNEKLFF.